This T cell receptor (beta chain) is drawn from a study of blood T cell repertoires in COVID-19 (TCRdb year 2020). About the study as a whole: Collaborator samples came from the United States, Italy and Spain and covered acute and convalescent phases of COVID-19. The material from the prospective study consisted of cDNA or gDNA derived from T cells, B-cell-depleted T cells, or PBMCs. The dataset comprised deeply sampled blood TCRbeta repertoires from subjects exposed to, actively infected with, or recovered from COVID-19. A freely available public database, intended as a resource for researchers studying the immune response to SARS-CoV-2, is where the repertoires were released. The samples were drawn from two sources: the first 160 participants of the ongoing ImmuneRACE study, and fewer than 1,500 subjects contributed by 6 global collaborators. A de-identified subject ID, COVID-19 status, age in years and sex were almost always included in the sample metadata. Where available, HLA class I and class II types were taken from metadata supplied by the sample provider and were not determined by assay-based typing. Study-level results and caveats: The quantity of clinical and demographic metadata differed by source and by participant and was supplied without curation.

Collaborating institutions collected whole blood in K2EDTA tubes following their own protocols. Collaborator samples were shipped for TCRbeta analysis as frozen whole blood, isolated PBMCs, or DNA extracted from either sample type. TCRbeta CDR3 regions were amplified from genomic DNA by means of the immunoSEQ Assay, a bias-controlled multiplex PCR. On the authors' methods: The number of nucleated cells in each sample was estimated from the amplification of reference gene primers within the assay. Sequence reads were collapsed and filtered to measure the absolute abundance of every unique TCRbeta CDR3 rearrangement. For each sample, productive Simpson clonality was calculated by taking the square root of Simpson's diversity index across productive rearrangements. What TCRdb holds here is the immuneACCESS table cut down to in-frame rearrangements. Part of the clones is not present; checked against another copy, under half of the missing clones reflect an unresolved V gene, and the others are unexplained. The V and J calls and clone size are taken from that table; D and trimming were inferred from the DNA. The sample yields fewer than 350,000 clones; about 89% were counted once. The top ten clonotypes cover around 8.8% of the sample.

A word on this clone: Its antigen specificity is not known. No base-level quality is on record; no much larger clone is a single base apart.

The germline V gene encodes CDR1 SGDLS and CDR2 YYNGEE. CDR3 length: 15 amino acids, cysteine to phenylalanine. Only the CDR3 region is kept as DNA, spanning 45 bases read in frame from base 1. V and J are truncated by 0 bases and 2 bases respectively, leaving an intervening sequence of 9 bases. The sequence came from a man between 35 and 55 years old with active or convalescent COVID-19. Sample: peripheral blood. The chain is made from TRBV9 and TRBJ2-1, and perhaps TRBD2 as D gene, on 7 matching bases. Here the CDR3 is given as CASSVAGGPYNEQFF. The nucleotides read TGTGCCAGCAGCGTAGCGGGGGGCCCCTACAATGAGCAGTTCTTC. Here the CDR3 is joined to the reference TRBV9 and TRBJ2-1 genes, and the full variable domain is: DSGVTQTPKHLITATGQRVTLRCSPRSGDLSVYWYQQSLDQGLQFLIQYYNGEERAKGNILERFSAQQFPDLHSELNLSSLELGDSALYFCASSVAGGPYNEQFFGPGTRLTVL.